This record concerns one T cell receptor beta chain sequence. Antigen: not known. The sample comes from a study of cytomegalovirus exposure and HLA in healthy donors. The study, taken as a whole, reports: Rarity held for most TCR sequences, but there were some public TCRs that occurred in many donors.

CDR3 size: 15 residues. Germline CDR1 is LNHDA and CDR2 is SQIVND (reference sequence). Trimming removed 6 bases from V and 7 bases from J, with 18 bases in between. The study ran its PCR with 60 Vbeta and 13 Jbeta primers. Using immunoSEQ multiplex PCR, the repertoire was profiled, and TCRdb retains in-frame clones only, with some absent. The sample lists roughly 200,000 clones; roughly 88% were seen once. Material for sequencing was PBMCs. This clonotype originated in a boy aged 2 to 10 in good health and CMV-seronegative. This sequence joins TRBV19 and TRBJ1-4; tentatively, D is TRBD1 (5 bases). The CDR3 loop reads CASSMGRAASEKLFF. In DNA form, the CDR3 reads TGTGCCAGTAGCATGGGCAGGGCGGCGTCTGAAAAACTGTTTTTT.